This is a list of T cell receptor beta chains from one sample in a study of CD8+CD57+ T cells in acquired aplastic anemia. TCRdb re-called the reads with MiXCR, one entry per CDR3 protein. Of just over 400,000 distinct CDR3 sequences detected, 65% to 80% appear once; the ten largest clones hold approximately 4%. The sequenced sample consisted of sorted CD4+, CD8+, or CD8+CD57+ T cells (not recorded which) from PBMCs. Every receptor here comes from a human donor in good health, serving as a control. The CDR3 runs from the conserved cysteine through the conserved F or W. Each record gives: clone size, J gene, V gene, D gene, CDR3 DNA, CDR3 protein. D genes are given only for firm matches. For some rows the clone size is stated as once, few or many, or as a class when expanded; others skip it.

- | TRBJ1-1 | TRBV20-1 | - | TGCAGTGCTAGGTTCGGCGGGAACTATGAAGCTTTCTTT | CSARFGGNYEAFF
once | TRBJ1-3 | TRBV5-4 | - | TGTGCCAGCAGCCGGGAGGCGGCCCGCCTCTCTGGAAACACCATATATTTT | CASSREAARLSGNTIYF
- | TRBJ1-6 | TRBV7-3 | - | TGTGCCAGCAGCAAGGGGATGGGGGGTTCTTCCTACAACCACTTT | CASSKGMGGSSYNHF
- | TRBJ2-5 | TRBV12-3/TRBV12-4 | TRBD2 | TGTGCCAGTTGGGAGGGGAGACAAGAGACCCAGTACTTC | CASWEGRQETQYF
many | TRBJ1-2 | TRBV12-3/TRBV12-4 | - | TGTGCCAGTCGTGAACGCGACGGAGCGGAGTTTTTTTATGGCTACACCTTC | CASRERDGAEFFYGYTF
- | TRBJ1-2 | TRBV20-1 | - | TGCAGTGCTACCCGACTAGCGGGGGTCTACACCTTC | CSATRLAGVYTF
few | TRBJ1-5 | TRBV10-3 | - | TGTGCCATTAGACAGGCCGTAAATCAGCCCCAGCATTTT | CAIRQAVNQPQHF
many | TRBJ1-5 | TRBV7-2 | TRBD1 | TGTGCCAGCAGTGACAGGGTGGGTCAGCCCCAGCATTTT | CASSDRVGQPQHF
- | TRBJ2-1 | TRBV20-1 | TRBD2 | TGCAGTGTCCACCGTGGGGGGGATAGGCACAATGAGCAGTTCTTC | CSVHRGGDRHNEQFF
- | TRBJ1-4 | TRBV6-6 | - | TGTGCCACCAGGCAAGATTCCCAGAAGGGCTTTAATGAAAAACTGTTTTTT | CATRQDSQKGFNEKLFF
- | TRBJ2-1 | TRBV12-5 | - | TGTGCCAGCAGAAAAGGAAGGCAGGGGTTTGAGCAGTTCTTC | CASRKGRQGFEQFF
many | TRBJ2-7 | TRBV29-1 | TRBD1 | TGCAGCGTTGGGGACACAGGGGCCGGGTCATACGAGCAGTACTTC | CSVGDTGAGSYEQYF
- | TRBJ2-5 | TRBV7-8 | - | TGTGCCAGCAGTTGGCTAGAGCGGGAGACCCAGTACTTC | CASSWLERETQYF
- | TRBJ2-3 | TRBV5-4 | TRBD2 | TGTGCCAGCAGCCCATGGGGACTAGCGGATACGCAGTATTTT | CASSPWGLADTQYF
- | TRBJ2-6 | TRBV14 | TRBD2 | TGTGCCAGCAGCCGGGGGGGTCTTGGGGCCAACGTCCTGACTTTC | CASSRGGLGANVLTF
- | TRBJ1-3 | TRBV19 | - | TGTGCCAGTAGTATTGGGGTTGCGAGGGGAAACACCATATATTTT | CASSIGVARGNTIYF
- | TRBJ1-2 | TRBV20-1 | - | TGCAGTGCTAGTCGGGACACGAACTCTGGCTACACCTTC | CSASRDTNSGYTF
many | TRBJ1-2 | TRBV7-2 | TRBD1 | TGTGCCAGCAGTCCTGTTTCGGACAGGGGCTCTGGCTACACCTTC | CASSPVSDRGSGYTF
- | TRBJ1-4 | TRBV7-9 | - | TGTGCCAGCAGCTTCGCAGGGAATGACAGTCTGTTTTTT | CASSFAGNDSLFF
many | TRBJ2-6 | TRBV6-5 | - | TGTGCCAGCACCAGGGGGGTAGGTGGGGCCAACGTCCTGACTTTC | CASTRGVGGANVLTF
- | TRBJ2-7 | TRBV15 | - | TGCGCCACCAGCATGGGTGGCGAGCAGTACTTC | CATSMGGEQYF
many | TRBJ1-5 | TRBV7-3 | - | TGTGCCAGCAGCTTAAGTCAGCCCCAGCATTTT | CASSLSQPQHF
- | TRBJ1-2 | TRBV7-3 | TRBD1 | TGCGCCAGCAGGGGGGGCGCTGACTATGGCTACACCTTC | CASRGGADYGYTF
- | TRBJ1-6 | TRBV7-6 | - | TGTGCCAGCAGCTCGAGGAGGTGCGGGGCCAATGACCAGCACTTT | CASSSRRCGANDQHF
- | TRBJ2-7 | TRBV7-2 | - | TGTGCCAGCAGCTTAGGGTCCAGGGCTGACGAGCAGTACTTC | CASSLGSRADEQYF
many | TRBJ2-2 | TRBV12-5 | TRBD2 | TGTGCTAGTGGTTTGTCGGGAGGGGGTCGAGGGGAGCTGTTTTTT | CASGLSGGGRGELFF
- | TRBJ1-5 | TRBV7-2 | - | - | CASSLFASGSTDTHF
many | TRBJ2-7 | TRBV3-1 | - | TGTGCCAGCAGCCACCAGGGTTCCGAGCAGTACTTC | CASSHQGSEQYF